A selection of T cell receptor beta chains follows, all from one sample in a study of molecular identifiers for immune sequencing clone quantification. One entry per CDR3 protein results from TCRdb running MiXCR on the PCR reads. The table has about 510,000 distinct CDR3 sequences, roughly 26% seen once. Sequencing input: naive CD8+ T cells from blood, with Jurkat cell RNA spiked in. The receptors derive from a human donor in good health. Some libraries in this study had Jurkat cell RNA spiked in. The CDR3 runs from the conserved cysteine through the conserved F or W. The order of the fields is CDR3 length, clone size, D gene, J gene, V gene, CDR3 protein, CDR3 DNA. D genes are given only for firm matches. A clone size is listed for some rows: how often the clone was seen (once, few, many), or a class if it is expanded.

cdr3_length: 13; clone_size: many; d_call: .; j_call: TRBJ2-5; v_call: TRBV7-9; cdr3_aa: CASSLWAQETQYF; cdr3_nt: TGTGCCAGCAGCTTATGGGCCCAAGAGACCCAGTACTTC
cdr3_length: 13; clone_size: .; d_call: .; j_call: TRBJ2-5; v_call: TRBV12-3/TRBV12-4; cdr3_aa: CASSPGLRETQYF; cdr3_nt: TGTGCCAGCAGTCCAGGGCTGCGAGAGACCCAGTACTTC
cdr3_length: 13; clone_size: .; d_call: .; j_call: TRBJ2-7; v_call: TRBV19; cdr3_aa: CASSIVSRGEQYF; cdr3_nt: TGTGCCAGTAGTATAGTGTCCAGGGGAGAGCAGTACTTC
cdr3_length: 13; clone_size: few; d_call: .; j_call: TRBJ1-1; v_call: TRBV5-6; cdr3_aa: CASSLKGYTEAFF; cdr3_nt: TGTGCCAGCAGCTTGAAGGGCTACACTGAAGCTTTCTTT
cdr3_length: 13; clone_size: many; d_call: .; j_call: TRBJ1-1; v_call: TRBV9; cdr3_aa: CASSVDGETEAFF; cdr3_nt: TGTGCCAGCAGCGTAGACGGAGAAACTGAAGCTTTCTTT
cdr3_length: 16; clone_size: .; d_call: .; j_call: TRBJ1-5; v_call: TRBV3-1; cdr3_aa: CASSQDGQGSNQPQHF; cdr3_nt: TGTGCCAGCAGCCAAGACGGTCAGGGGAGCAATCAGCCCCAGCATTTT
cdr3_length: 15; clone_size: many; d_call: .; j_call: TRBJ1-1; v_call: TRBV9; cdr3_aa: CASSPIGAANTEAFF; cdr3_nt: TGTGCCAGCAGCCCTATTGGGGCGGCCAACACTGAAGCTTTCTTT
cdr3_length: 16; clone_size: few; d_call: .; j_call: TRBJ2-1; v_call: TRBV7-2; cdr3_aa: CASSLASTSTYNEQFF; cdr3_nt: TGTGCCAGCAGCTTAGCCAGCACGAGTACCTACAATGAGCAGTTCTTC
cdr3_length: 17; clone_size: few; d_call: TRBD2; j_call: TRBJ2-3; v_call: TRBV7-6; cdr3_aa: CASSSPKTSGRAGTQYF; cdr3_nt: TGTGCCAGCAGCTCTCCCAAAACTAGCGGGAGGGCGGGTACGCAGTATTTT
cdr3_length: 13; clone_size: many; d_call: .; j_call: TRBJ1-1; v_call: TRBV7-9; cdr3_aa: CASNTEHQGEAFF; cdr3_nt: TGTGCCAGCAACACCGAACACCAGGGTGAAGCTTTCTTT
cdr3_length: 12; clone_size: many; d_call: .; j_call: TRBJ2-1; v_call: TRBV3-1; cdr3_aa: CASSRPGNEQFF; cdr3_nt: TGTGCCAGCAGCCGACCTGGCAATGAGCAGTTCTTC
cdr3_length: 17; clone_size: .; d_call: .; j_call: TRBJ1-4; v_call: TRBV3-1; cdr3_aa: CASSQEDKALLGEKLFF; cdr3_nt: TGTGCCAGCAGCCAAGAAGATAAGGCCCTCTTAGGTGAAAAACTGTTTTTT
cdr3_length: 12; clone_size: .; d_call: .; j_call: TRBJ2-1; v_call: TRBV7-9; cdr3_aa: CASGPFTYEQFF; cdr3_nt: TGTGCCAGCGGCCCCTTCACCTATGAGCAGTTCTTC
cdr3_length: 14; clone_size: .; d_call: .; j_call: TRBJ2-2; v_call: TRBV28; cdr3_aa: CASSLRAPTGELFF; cdr3_nt: TGTGCCAGCAGTCTTAGGGCTCCTACCGGGGAGCTGTTTTTT
cdr3_length: 19; clone_size: .; d_call: TRBD2; j_call: TRBJ2-7; v_call: TRBV7-2; cdr3_aa: CASSLGVLAGGSSPDEQYF; cdr3_nt: TGTGCCAGCAGCTTAGGGGTACTAGCGGGAGGGTCCTCCCCTGATGAGCAGTACTTC
cdr3_length: 14; clone_size: many; d_call: .; j_call: TRBJ1-1; v_call: TRBV9; cdr3_aa: CASSPRPVGTEAFF; cdr3_nt: TGTGCCAGCAGCCCACGCCCCGTGGGCACTGAAGCTTTCTTT
cdr3_length: 13; clone_size: many; d_call: .; j_call: TRBJ2-4; v_call: TRBV2; cdr3_aa: CASSFRTVNIQYF; cdr3_nt: TGTGCCAGCAGTTTCCGGACAGTAAACATTCAGTACTTC
cdr3_length: 17; clone_size: few; d_call: .; j_call: TRBJ2-5; v_call: TRBV7-7; cdr3_aa: CASSLHGVGKDQETQYF; cdr3_nt: TGTGCCAGCAGCCTTCACGGGGTGGGGAAGGACCAAGAGACCCAGTACTTC
cdr3_length: 15; clone_size: few; d_call: .; j_call: TRBJ1-1; v_call: TRBV20-1; cdr3_aa: CSARDTGSLTTEAFF; cdr3_nt: TGCAGTGCTAGAGATACAGGGAGTTTAACTACTGAAGCTTTCTTT
cdr3_length: 14; clone_size: .; d_call: TRBD2; j_call: TRBJ2-1; v_call: TRBV27; cdr3_aa: CASSFSGRGNEQFF; cdr3_nt: TGTGCCAGCAGTTTTAGCGGGAGAGGTAATGAGCAGTTCTTC
cdr3_length: 16; clone_size: .; d_call: TRBD1; j_call: TRBJ1-4; v_call: TRBV27; cdr3_aa: CASLKSGGAKDGKLFF; cdr3_nt: TGTGCCAGCCTGAAATCAGGGGGGGCTAAGGATGGAAAACTGTTTTTT
cdr3_length: 15; clone_size: .; d_call: TRBD2; j_call: TRBJ2-1; v_call: TRBV7-9; cdr3_aa: CASSGSGTSMNEQFF; cdr3_nt: TGTGCCAGCAGCGGCTCCGGGACTAGCATGAATGAGCAGTTCTTC
cdr3_length: 15; clone_size: few; d_call: .; j_call: TRBJ2-5; v_call: TRBV20-1; cdr3_aa: CSASSVLLGQETQYF; cdr3_nt: TGCAGTGCTAGTTCGGTTCTCCTGGGGCAAGAGACCCAGTACTTC
cdr3_length: 14; clone_size: .; d_call: TRBD1; j_call: TRBJ2-1; v_call: TRBV7-9; cdr3_aa: CASSHQTGANEQFF; cdr3_nt: TGTGCCAGCAGCCACCAGACAGGGGCAAATGAGCAGTTCTTC
cdr3_length: 16; clone_size: .; d_call: TRBD2; j_call: TRBJ2-3; v_call: TRBV10-3; cdr3_aa: CATHPGEGWSTDTQYF; cdr3_nt: TGTGCCACCCACCCCGGGGAGGGATGGAGCACAGATACGCAGTATTTT
cdr3_length: 14; clone_size: .; d_call: .; j_call: TRBJ1-6; v_call: TRBV20-1; cdr3_aa: CSALRTDRNSPLHF; cdr3_nt: TGCAGTGCACTAAGGACAGACCGAAATTCACCCCTCCACTTT
cdr3_length: 16; clone_size: .; d_call: .; j_call: TRBJ2-2; v_call: TRBV5-5; cdr3_aa: CASSLWDNANTGELFF; cdr3_nt: TGTGCCAGCAGCTTATGGGATAACGCGAACACCGGGGAGCTGTTTTTT
cdr3_length: 17; clone_size: few; d_call: .; j_call: TRBJ2-3; v_call: TRBV12-3/TRBV12-4; cdr3_aa: CASRLRLGDPSTDTQYF; cdr3_nt: TGTGCCAGCAGGCTTCGACTAGGGGACCCAAGCACAGATACGCAGTATTTT
cdr3_length: 12; clone_size: few; d_call: .; j_call: TRBJ2-1; v_call: TRBV12-3/TRBV12-4; cdr3_aa: CASSLGRGEQFF; cdr3_nt: TGTGCCAGCAGTTTAGGCAGGGGAGAGCAGTTCTTC
cdr3_length: 14; clone_size: few; d_call: .; j_call: TRBJ1-5; v_call: TRBV6-5; cdr3_aa: CASRPDRSNQPQHF; cdr3_nt: TGTGCCAGCAGGCCGGACCGAAGCAATCAGCCCCAGCATTTT
cdr3_length: 17; clone_size: many; d_call: .; j_call: TRBJ1-4; v_call: TRBV6-6; cdr3_aa: CASSYSHPGATNEKLFF; cdr3_nt: TGTGCCAGCAGTTACTCACACCCCGGGGCAACTAATGAAAAACTGTTTTTT
cdr3_length: 15; clone_size: few; d_call: TRBD2; j_call: TRBJ2-7; v_call: TRBV4-1; cdr3_aa: CASSLTSGRGYEQYF; cdr3_nt: TGCGCCAGCAGCCTTACTAGCGGGAGGGGGTACGAGCAGTACTTC
cdr3_length: 15; clone_size: few; d_call: TRBD1; j_call: TRBJ1-3; v_call: TRBV4-3; cdr3_aa: CASSQYRGLGNTIYF; cdr3_nt: TGCGCCAGCAGCCAGTACAGGGGGCTTGGAAACACCATATATTTT
cdr3_length: 11; clone_size: many; d_call: .; j_call: TRBJ2-7; v_call: TRBV20-1; cdr3_aa: CSAPSGVEQYF; cdr3_nt: TGCAGTGCCCCCTCCGGGGTTGAGCAGTACTTC
cdr3_length: 15; clone_size: few; d_call: .; j_call: TRBJ2-7; v_call: TRBV27; cdr3_aa: CASKISQGLIYEQYF; cdr3_nt: TGTGCCAGCAAGATTAGTCAGGGCCTCATCTACGAGCAGTACTTC